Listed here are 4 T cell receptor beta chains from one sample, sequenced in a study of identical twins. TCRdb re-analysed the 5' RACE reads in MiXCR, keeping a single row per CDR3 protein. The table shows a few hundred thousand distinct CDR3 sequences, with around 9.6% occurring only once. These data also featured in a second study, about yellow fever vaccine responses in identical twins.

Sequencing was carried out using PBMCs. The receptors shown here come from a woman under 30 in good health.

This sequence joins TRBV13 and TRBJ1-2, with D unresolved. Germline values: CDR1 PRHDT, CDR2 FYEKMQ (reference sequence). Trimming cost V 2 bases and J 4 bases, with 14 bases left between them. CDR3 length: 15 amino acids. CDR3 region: CASSLLARDFYGYTF. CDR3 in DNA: TGTGCCAGCAGCTTACTCGCCAGAGACTTCTATGGCTACACCTTC.

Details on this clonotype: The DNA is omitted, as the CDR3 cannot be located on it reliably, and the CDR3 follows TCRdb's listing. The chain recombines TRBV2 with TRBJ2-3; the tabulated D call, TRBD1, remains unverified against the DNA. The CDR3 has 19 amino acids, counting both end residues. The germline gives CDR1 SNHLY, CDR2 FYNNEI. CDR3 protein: CAFCPGQGGVGGPRDTQYF.

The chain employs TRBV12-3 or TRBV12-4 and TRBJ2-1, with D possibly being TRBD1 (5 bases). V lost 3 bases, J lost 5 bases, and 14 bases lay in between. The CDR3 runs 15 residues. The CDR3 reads CASSFSGKLNNEQFF. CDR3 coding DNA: TGTGCCAGCAGTTTTTCAGGGAAGTTGAACAATGAGCAGTTCTTC.

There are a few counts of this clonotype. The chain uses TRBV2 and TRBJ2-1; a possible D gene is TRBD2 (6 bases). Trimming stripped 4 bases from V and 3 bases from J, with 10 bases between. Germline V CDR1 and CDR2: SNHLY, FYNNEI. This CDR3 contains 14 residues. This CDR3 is CASSVGGNYNEQFF. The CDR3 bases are TGTGCCAGCAGTGTCGGAGGGAACTACAATGAGCAGTTCTTC.